This entry lists 24 T cell receptor beta chains sequenced from one sample in a study of OX40 agonist ivuxolimab in advanced cancers. Here immunoSEQ multiplex PCR was the method, and the copy in TCRdb shows in-frame clones only, minus some. The sample holds approximately 82,000 clones, about 86% seen once. Here the sequenced sample was CD4+ or CD8+ T cells sorted from blood, taken in a trial of the OX40 agonist ivuxolimab. These TCRs come from an adult with an advanced solid tumor such as melanoma, head and neck, liver or kidney cancer.

This chain links TRBV21-1 with TRBJ2-1; the DNA was not compared with TRBD2, the D call given in the table. TRBV21-1 is reported as a pseudogene. The CDR3 extends over 12 amino acids. CDR3 region: CASSKGGQEQFF. The CDR3 coding sequence is TGTGCCAGCAGCAAAGGAGGGCAGGAGCAGTTCTTC.

This clone occurred once. V and J are TRBV10-3 and TRBJ2-1; D not certain. Between the trimmed V and J ends, which lost 3 bases and 6 bases, there was a span of 9 bases. Germline CDR1 and CDR2: ENHRY and SYGVKD. CDR3 length: 13 residues. DNA for the CDR3: TGTGCCATCAGTGAAACGGCAGGCAATGAGCAGTTCTTC. It translates to CAISETAGNEQFF.

The CDR3 nucleotides read TGTGCCAGCAGCACCTGGACAGGGGTAAATCAGCCCCAGCATTTT. Its translation: CASSTWTGVNQPQHF. This rearrangement joins TRBV5-6 to TRBJ1-5; 9 nucleotides line up with TRBD1. The CDR3 spans 15 residues. V lost 4 bases, J lost 4 bases, and 6 bases stayed unmatched. The V gene's germline CDR1 is SGHDT and CDR2 YYEEEE.

The J gene is TRBJ2-7, the V gene TRBV11-1; weak D call: TRBD2 (5 bases). Germline CDR1 SGHAT, CDR2 FQDESV (reference sequence). The CDR3 has 14 amino acids. The ends were cut back, 1 base at V and 0 bases at J, with 7 bases in the middle. CDR3 DNA sequence: TGTGCCAGCAGCTTAGGAGGGAACTCCTACGAGCAGTACTTC. It is translated as CASSLGGNSYEQYF.

This clone was counted a single time. The chain recombines TRBV7-9 with TRBJ2-7, with a possible D match to TRBD2 (6 bases). V lost 4 bases to trimming and J lost 4 bases, with 14 bases between them. The CDR3 runs 14 residues. The V gene's germline CDR1 is SEHNR and CDR2 FQNEAQ (reference sequence). The DNA of the CDR3 is TGTGCCAGCAGCTCGAGGGACTTTCGGTACGAGCAGTACTTC. This encodes CASSSRDFRYEQYF.

The V gene is TRBV11-2, the J gene TRBJ2-3; D gene uncertain. Germline V gene data show CDR1 as SGHAT and CDR2 as FQNNGV. CDR3 size: 14 residues. V was shortened by 5 bases and J by 1 base, with 10 bases between the two germline ends. CDR3 DNA sequence: TGTGCCAGCAGCACGCTAGGGCGCACAGATACGCAGTATTTT. As protein: CASSTLGRTDTQYF.

J is TRBJ1-2 and V is TRBV20-1; D unclear. CDR3 length: 9 amino acids. Germline V gives CDR1 DFQATT, CDR2 SNEGSKA (reference sequence). The V end was cut by 6 bases, the J end by 2 bases, with 1 base between. CDR3 nucleotide sequence: TGCAGTGCGAACTATGGCTACACCTTC. Translated, it gives CSANYGYTF.

V gene TRBV19 combines with J gene TRBJ2-7, with 9 bases that match TRBD1. V lost 0 bases to trimming and J lost 2 bases; unmatched junction nucleotides: 5. The germline V gene encodes CDR1 LNHDA and CDR2 SQIVND (reference sequence). The CDR3 spans 16 residues. CDR3 bases: TGTGCCAGTAGTATAGAGCTCGGACAGGGGCCCTACGAGCAGTACTTC. This codes for CASSIELGQGPYEQYF.

Only a few counts were recorded for this clone. V usage is TRBV4-3 and J usage is TRBJ1-5; D is undetermined. CDR3 length: 13 amino acids. CDR1 is LGHNA and CDR2 is YSLEER in the germline V gene. With 1 base removed from V and 4 bases from J, the gap between germline ends came to 5 bases. The CDR3 sequence is CASSQASNQPQHF. In DNA, the CDR3 is TGCGCCAGCAGCCAAGCTTCGAATCAGCCCCAGCATTTT.

The chain uses TRBV19 and TRBJ2-6, with 7 positions matching TRBD1. This CDR3 region has 17 residues. Germline values: CDR1 LNHDA, CDR2 SQIVND (reference sequence). J was trimmed by 0 bases and V by 2 bases; bases with no gene match: 4. The CDR3 protein is CASSIQGVNSGANVLTF. The CDR3 coding sequence is TGTGCCAGTAGTATACAGGGGGTCAACTCTGGGGCCAACGTCCTGACTTTC.

This chain connects TRBV2 to TRBJ1-1; 8 bases agree with TRBD1. V was pared by 7 bases and J by 7 bases, with 8 bases of the junction left unmatched. Germline V gene sequence: CDR1 SNHLY, CDR2 FYNNEI. CDR3 length: 13 amino acids. CDR3 in DNA: TGTGCCAGCATCACCCAGGGGGCGGGTGAAGCTTTCTTT. This encodes CASITQGAGEAFF.

The gene calls are TRBV7-9 and TRBJ2-1; 10 bases are shared with TRBD2. Germline V gives CDR1 SEHNR, CDR2 FQNEAQ (reference sequence). Trimming took 7 bases from V and 3 from J; bases not matched to a gene: 3. The CDR3 has 14 amino acids. The CDR3 nucleotides read TGTGCCAGCATACCTAGCGGGGGCTACAATGAGCAGTTCTTC. This sequence encodes CASIPSGGYNEQFF.

This clone has only a few counts. V usage is TRBV18 and J usage is TRBJ2-2, with D perhaps TRBD2 (5 bases). Between the trimmed V and J ends, which lost 3 bases and 7 bases, there was a span of 12 bases. The CDR3 consists of 14 residues. Germline CDR1 and CDR2: KGHSH and LQKENI. The CDR3 is CASSPTAEGGELFF. The DNA of the CDR3 is TGTGCCAGCTCACCTACGGCCGAGGGCGGGGAGCTGTTTTTT.

The chain recombines TRBV30 with TRBJ2-1; tentatively, D is TRBD1 or TRBD2 (6 bases each). The V end lost 5 bases, the J end lost 4 bases, and 15 bases lay between the germline ends. From germline, CDR1 is GTSNPN and CDR2 SVGIG (reference sequence). The CDR3 is made up of 14 amino acids. The CDR3 is CAWCPGGTYNEQFF. The CDR3 region has the DNA TGTGCCTGGTGCCCCGGCGGGACATACAATGAGCAGTTCTTC.

The chain uses TRBV7-2 and TRBJ1-3; tentative D call: TRBD1 (5 bases). Germline CDR1 is SGHTA and CDR2 is FQGNSA. The CDR3 runs 15 residues. Trimming stripped 6 bases from V and 8 bases from J, with 20 bases between. CDR3 coding DNA: TGTGCCAGCAGTTACATACCAGGGTCCGGGGACACCATATATTTT. Its protein is CASSYIPGSGDTIYF. The complete variable domain, with remaining parts taken from reference TRBV7-2 and TRBJ1-3, reads GAGVSQSPSNKVTEKGKDVELRCDPISGHTALYWYRQSLGQGLEFLIYFQGNSAPDKSGLPSDRFSAERTGGSVSTLTIQRTQQEDSAVYLCASSYIPGSGDTIYFGEGSWLTVV.

This chain joins TRBV10-3 and TRBJ2-6; 12 bases fit TRBD2. Losses at the gene ends were 10 bases for V and 2 bases for J; bases not matched to a gene: 6. The CDR3 totals 16 residues. Germline CDR1 ENHRY, CDR2 SYGVKD. The CDR3 DNA follows: TGTGCCACCGCGACTAGCGGGAGTCCTGGGGCCAACGTCCTGACTTTC. Protein sequence: CATATSGSPGANVLTF.

The chain's CDR3 is CASMTGTSGSGAYEQYF. The DNA of the CDR3 is TGCGCCAGCATGACCGGGACTAGCGGGAGTGGCGCCTACGAGCAGTACTTC. V and J are TRBV5-1 and TRBJ2-7; TRBD2 matches at 14 bases. The CDR3 is made up of 17 amino acids. V shed 6 bases, J shed 2 bases, and the junction held 10 bases outside the gene matches. Germline CDR1 and CDR2: SGHRS and YFSETQ. The full variable domain, rest sourced from reference TRBV5-1 and TRBJ2-7, is KAGVTQTPRYLIKTRGQQVTLSCSPISGHRSVSWYQQTPGQGLQFLFEYFSETQRNKGNFPGRFSGRQFSNSRSEMNVSTLELGDSALYLCASMTGTSGSGAYEQYFGPGTRLTVT.

J is TRBJ2-7 and V is TRBV28, with 7 positions matching TRBD2. The CDR3 contains 14 residues. CDR1 is MDHEN and CDR2 is SYDVKM in the germline V gene. Unmatched junction bases numbered 11, after V lost 6 bases and J lost 6 bases. This chain's CDR3 is CASSITSDPPEQYF. The CDR3 nucleotides read TGTGCCAGCAGCATCACTAGCGACCCACCCGAGCAGTACTTC.

The chain has TRBV5-4 and TRBJ1-3; D not resolved. V lost 3 bases to trimming and J lost 0 bases, with 10 bases between them. This CDR3 has 15 amino acids. Germline V lookup: CDR1 SGHNT, CDR2 YYREEE (reference sequence). The CDR3 reads CASSSPRDSGNTIYF. Written as DNA, the CDR3 is TGTGCCAGCAGCTCTCCCAGAGACTCTGGAAACACCATATATTTT.

The chain links TRBV2 to TRBJ1-4, with D hard to call. The V and J ends lost 7 bases and 4 bases respectively, with 13 bases between them. Germline CDR1 reads SNHLY; CDR2 reads FYNNEI. CDR3 size: 14 residues. The CDR3 is CASTKQKLNEKLFF. CDR3 bases: TGTGCCAGCACCAAACAGAAACTTAATGAAAAACTGTTTTTT.

The rearrangement links TRBV7-9 to TRBJ2-3; D tentatively reads TRBD1 or TRBD2 (7 bases each). Between the trimmed V and J ends, which lost 8 bases and 4 bases, there was a span of 13 bases. This CDR3 contains 13 residues. The germline V gene encodes CDR1 SEHNR and CDR2 FQNEAQ (reference sequence). This chain's CDR3 is CASCQGGSDTQYF. CDR3 coding DNA: TGTGCCAGCTGTCAGGGGGGGTCAGATACGCAGTATTTT.

The chain uses TRBV4-3 and TRBJ2-7; 9 bases are a match to TRBD1. With V trimmed by 1 base and J by 2 bases, 3 bases remained unmatched. Germline V lookup: CDR1 LGHNA, CDR2 YSLEER. The CDR3 covers 15 residues. The CDR3, as DNA: TGCGCCAGCAGCCAAGGACAGGGGGTAACCTACGAGCAGTACTTC. Its translation is CASSQGQGVTYEQYF.

The V call is TRBV12-5, the J call TRBJ2-5, with D maybe TRBD1 (6 bases). Between the trimmed V and J ends, which lost 2 bases and 5 bases, there was a span of 9 bases. CDR3 length equals 13 residues. CDR1 is LGHNT, CDR2 FRNRAP, per germline. The CDR3 bases are TGTGCTAGTGGTTTGTCCCAGGGGGAGACCCAGTACTTC. This sequence encodes CASGLSQGETQYF.

This clone showed up just once. The genes are TRBV18 and TRBJ2-3, with D possibly being TRBD1 (6 bases). The V end was cut by 3 bases, the J end by 0 bases, with 10 bases between. Germline CDR1 is KGHSH and CDR2 is LQKENI. This CDR3 contains 15 residues. CDR3 amino acids: CASSPGTPSTDTQYF. CDR3 in DNA: TGTGCCAGCTCACCCGGGACACCTAGCACAGATACGCAGTATTTT.